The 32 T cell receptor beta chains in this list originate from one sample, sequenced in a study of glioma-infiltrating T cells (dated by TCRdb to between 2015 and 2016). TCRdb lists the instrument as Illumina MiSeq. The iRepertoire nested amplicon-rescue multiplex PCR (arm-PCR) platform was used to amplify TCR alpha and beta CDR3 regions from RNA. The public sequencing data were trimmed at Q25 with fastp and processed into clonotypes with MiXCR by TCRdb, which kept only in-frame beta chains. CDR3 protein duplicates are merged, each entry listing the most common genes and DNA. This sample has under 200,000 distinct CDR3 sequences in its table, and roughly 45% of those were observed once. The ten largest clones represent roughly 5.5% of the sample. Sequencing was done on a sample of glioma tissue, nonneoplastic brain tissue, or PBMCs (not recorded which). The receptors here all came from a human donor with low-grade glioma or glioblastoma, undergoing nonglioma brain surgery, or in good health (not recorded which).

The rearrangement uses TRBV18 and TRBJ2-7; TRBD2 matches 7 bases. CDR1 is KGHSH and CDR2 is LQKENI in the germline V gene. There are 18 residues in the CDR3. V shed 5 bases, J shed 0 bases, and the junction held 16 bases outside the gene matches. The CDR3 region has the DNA TGTGCCAGCTCAGGAAGAACCGGGACTACACTAATCTCCTACGAGCAGTACTTC. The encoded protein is CASSGRTGTTLISYEQYF.

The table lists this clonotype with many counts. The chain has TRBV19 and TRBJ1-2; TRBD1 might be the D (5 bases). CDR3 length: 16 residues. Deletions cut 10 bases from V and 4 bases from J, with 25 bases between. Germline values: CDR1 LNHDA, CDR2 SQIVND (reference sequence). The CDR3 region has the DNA TGTGCCACCATTTTCAGGGAGGTCCCCCTCTTCTATGGCTACACCTTC. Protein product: CATIFREVPLFYGYTF.

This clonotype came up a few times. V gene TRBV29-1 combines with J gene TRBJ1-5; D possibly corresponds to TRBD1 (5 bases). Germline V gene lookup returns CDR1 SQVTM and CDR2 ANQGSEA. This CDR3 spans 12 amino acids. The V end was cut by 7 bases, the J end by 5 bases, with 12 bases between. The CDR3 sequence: CSAGLGDQPQHF. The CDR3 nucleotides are TGCAGCGCAGGGTTGGGTGATCAGCCCCAGCATTTT.

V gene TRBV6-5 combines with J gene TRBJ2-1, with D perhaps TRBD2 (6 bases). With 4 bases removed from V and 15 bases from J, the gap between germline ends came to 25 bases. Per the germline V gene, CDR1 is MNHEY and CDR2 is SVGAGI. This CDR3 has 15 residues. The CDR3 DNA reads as TGTGCCAGCAGTTCCCCTTGGCGGGGCGTGAGTTTTCGGTTCTTC. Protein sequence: CASSSPWRGVSFRFF.

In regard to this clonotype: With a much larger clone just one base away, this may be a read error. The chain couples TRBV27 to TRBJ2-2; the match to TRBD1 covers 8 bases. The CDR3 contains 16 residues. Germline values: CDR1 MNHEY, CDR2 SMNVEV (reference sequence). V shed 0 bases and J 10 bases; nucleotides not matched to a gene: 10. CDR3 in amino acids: CASSLSGQGPSEELFF. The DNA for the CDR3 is TGTGCCAGCAGTTTATCCGGACAGGGTCCATCCGAGGAGCTGTTTTTT.

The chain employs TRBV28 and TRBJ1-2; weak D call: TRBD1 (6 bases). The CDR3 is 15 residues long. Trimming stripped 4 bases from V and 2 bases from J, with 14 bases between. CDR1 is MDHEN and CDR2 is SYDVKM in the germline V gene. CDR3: CASSSARTENYGYTF. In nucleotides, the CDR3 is TGTGCCAGCAGTTCCGCCCGGACAGAAAACTATGGCTACACCTTC.

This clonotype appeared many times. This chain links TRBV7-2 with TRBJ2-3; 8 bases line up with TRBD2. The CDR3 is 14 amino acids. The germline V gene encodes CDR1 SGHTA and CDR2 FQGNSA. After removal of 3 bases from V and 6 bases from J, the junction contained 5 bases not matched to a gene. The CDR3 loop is CASSLRLARDTQYF. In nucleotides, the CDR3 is TGTGCCAGCAGCTTGCGACTAGCGCGGGATACGCAGTATTTT.

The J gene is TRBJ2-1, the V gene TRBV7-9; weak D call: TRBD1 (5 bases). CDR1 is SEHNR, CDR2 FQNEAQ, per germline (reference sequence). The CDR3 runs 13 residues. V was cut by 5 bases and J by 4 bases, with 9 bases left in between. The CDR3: CASSQDTYNEQFF. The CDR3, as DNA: TGTGCCAGCAGCCAGGACACTTACAATGAGCAGTTCTTC.

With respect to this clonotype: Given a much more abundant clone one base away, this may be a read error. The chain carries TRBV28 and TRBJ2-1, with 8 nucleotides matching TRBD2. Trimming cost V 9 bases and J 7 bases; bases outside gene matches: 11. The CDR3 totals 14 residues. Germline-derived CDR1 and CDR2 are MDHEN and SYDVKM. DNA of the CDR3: TGTGCCAGTCGACAAGCGGGAGCTTCTAATGAGCAGTTCTTC. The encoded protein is CASRQAGASNEQFF.

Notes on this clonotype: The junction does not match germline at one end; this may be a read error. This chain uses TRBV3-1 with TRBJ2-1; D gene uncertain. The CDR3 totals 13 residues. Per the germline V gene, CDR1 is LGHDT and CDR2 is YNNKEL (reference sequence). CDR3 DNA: TGCGCCAGCAGTGAGGCCCGGGCGAATGAGCAGTTCTTC. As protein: CASSEARANEQFF.

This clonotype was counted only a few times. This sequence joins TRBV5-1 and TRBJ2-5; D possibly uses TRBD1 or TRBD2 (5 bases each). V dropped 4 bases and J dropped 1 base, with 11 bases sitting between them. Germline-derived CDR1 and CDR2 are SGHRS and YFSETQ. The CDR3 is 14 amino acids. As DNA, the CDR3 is TGCGCCAGCAGCCCCCGGGACGGCCAAGAGACCCAGTACTTC. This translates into CASSPRDGQETQYF.

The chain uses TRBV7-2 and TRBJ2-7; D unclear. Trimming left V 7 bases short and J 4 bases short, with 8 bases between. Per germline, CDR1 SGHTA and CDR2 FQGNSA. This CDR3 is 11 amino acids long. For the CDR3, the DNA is TGTGCCAGCATCCCCTCTTACGAGCAGTACTTC. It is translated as CASIPSYEQYF.

The CDR3 bases are TGTGCCAGTACAGGTCCTTCCTACAATGAGCAGTTCTTC. Residues: CASTGPSYNEQFF. The V gene is TRBV19, the J gene TRBJ2-1; D is uncertain. V lost 7 bases and J lost 1, with 8 bases in between. This CDR3 spans 13 amino acids. Germline-derived CDR1 and CDR2 are LNHDA and SQIVND (reference sequence).

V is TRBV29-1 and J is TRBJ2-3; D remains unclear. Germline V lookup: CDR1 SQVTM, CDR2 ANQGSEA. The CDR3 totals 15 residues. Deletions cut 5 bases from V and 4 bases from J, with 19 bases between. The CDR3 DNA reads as TGCAGCGTTATTGGCCCCTTTAGCTCCCCAGATACGCAGTATTTT. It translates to CSVIGPFSSPDTQYF.

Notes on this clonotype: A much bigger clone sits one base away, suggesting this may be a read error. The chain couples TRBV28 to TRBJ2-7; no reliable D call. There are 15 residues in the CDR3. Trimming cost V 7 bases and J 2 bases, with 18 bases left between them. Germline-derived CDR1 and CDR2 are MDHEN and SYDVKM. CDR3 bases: TGTGCCAGCATTTCGGCAACCAGCTGGGCCTACGAGCAGTACTTC. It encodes CASISATSWAYEQYF.

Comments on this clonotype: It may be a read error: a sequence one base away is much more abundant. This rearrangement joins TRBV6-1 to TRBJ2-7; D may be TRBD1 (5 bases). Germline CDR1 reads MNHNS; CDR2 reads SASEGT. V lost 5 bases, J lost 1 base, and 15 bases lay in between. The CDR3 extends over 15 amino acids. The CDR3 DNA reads TGTGCCAGCAGTCAAGTGACAGCTGCTTCCTACGAGCAGTACTTC. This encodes CASSQVTAASYEQYF.

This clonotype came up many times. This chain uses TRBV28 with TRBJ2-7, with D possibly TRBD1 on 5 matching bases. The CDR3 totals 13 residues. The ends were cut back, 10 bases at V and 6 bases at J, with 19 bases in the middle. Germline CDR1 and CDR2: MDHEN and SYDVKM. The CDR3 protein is CATRTPSGLEQYF. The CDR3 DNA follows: TGTGCCACCCGGACACCGTCGGGTCTCGAGCAGTACTTC. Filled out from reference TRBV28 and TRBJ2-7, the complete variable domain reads DVKVTQSSRYLVKRTGEKVFLECVQDMDHENMFWYRQDPGLGLRLIYFSYDVKMKEKGDIPEGYSVSREKKERFSLILESASTNQTSMYLCATRTPSGLEQYFGPGTRLTVT.

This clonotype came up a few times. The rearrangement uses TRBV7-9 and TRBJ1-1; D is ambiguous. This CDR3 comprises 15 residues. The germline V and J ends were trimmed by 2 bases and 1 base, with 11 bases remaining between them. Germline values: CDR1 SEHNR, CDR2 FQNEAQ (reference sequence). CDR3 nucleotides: TGTGCCAGCAGCTTATCGGCCAGCTCGAACACTGAAGCTTTCTTT. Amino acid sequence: CASSLSASSNTEAFF.

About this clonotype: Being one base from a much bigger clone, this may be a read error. The CDR3 DNA reads as TGTGCCAGCAGTGGGACTAGATCCTACAATGAGCAGTTCTTC. Translated: CASSGTRSYNEQFF. The chain recombines TRBV2 with TRBJ2-1, with 7 bases aligning to TRBD2. The CDR3 loop spans 14 amino acids. Germline CDR1 and CDR2: SNHLY and FYNNEI. With 4 bases clipped from V and 1 base from J, the junction kept 1 base outside the gene matches.

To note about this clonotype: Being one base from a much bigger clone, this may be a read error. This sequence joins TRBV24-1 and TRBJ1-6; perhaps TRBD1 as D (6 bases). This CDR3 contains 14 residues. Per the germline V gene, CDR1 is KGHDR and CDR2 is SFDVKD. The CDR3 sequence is CATSPTGSNSPLNF. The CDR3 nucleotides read TGTGCCACCAGTCCTACAGGGAGTAATTCACCCCTCAACTTT.

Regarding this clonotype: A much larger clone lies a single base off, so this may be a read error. CDR3 sequence: CASSPLSGNLGEQYF. The CDR3 DNA sequence: TGCGCCAGCAGCCCACTTAGCGGGAATCTGGGCGAGCAGTACTTC. V and J are TRBV4-1 and TRBJ2-7; 8 bases are a match to TRBD2. Germline CDR1 MGHRA, CDR2 YSYEKL. This CDR3 comprises 15 residues. The junction had 11 bases not matched to a gene; V was cut back by 4 bases and J by 6 bases.

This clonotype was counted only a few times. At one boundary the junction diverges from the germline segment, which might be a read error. CDR3 sequence: CASSQVRTSKGRITDTKYF. As DNA, the CDR3 is TGCGCCAGCAGCCAAGTAAGAACGAGTAAGGGGAGGATCACAGATACGAAGTATTTT. This rearrangement joins TRBV4-1 to TRBJ2-3, with TRBD2 as a possible D gene (6 bases). Germline V CDR1 and CDR2: MGHRA, YSYEKL. The length of the CDR3 is 19 residues.

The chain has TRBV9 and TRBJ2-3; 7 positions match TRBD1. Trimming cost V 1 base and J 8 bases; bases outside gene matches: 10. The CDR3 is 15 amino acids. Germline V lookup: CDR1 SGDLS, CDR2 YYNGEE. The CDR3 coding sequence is TGTGCCAGCAGCGTATCAGGGGGAGACGCAGGTACGCAGTATTTT. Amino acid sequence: CASSVSGGDAGTQYF.

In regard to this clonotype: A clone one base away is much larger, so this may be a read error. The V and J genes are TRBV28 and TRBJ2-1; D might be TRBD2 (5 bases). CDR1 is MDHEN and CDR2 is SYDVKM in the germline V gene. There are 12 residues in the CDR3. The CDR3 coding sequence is TGTGCCAGCAGTTCCCAGCGGAATGAGAAGTTCTTC. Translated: CASSSQRNEKFF.

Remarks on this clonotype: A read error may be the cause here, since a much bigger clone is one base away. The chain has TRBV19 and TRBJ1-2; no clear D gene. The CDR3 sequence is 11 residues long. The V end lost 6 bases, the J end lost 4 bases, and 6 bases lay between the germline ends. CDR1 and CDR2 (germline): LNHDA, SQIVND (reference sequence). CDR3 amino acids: CASRVVYGYTF. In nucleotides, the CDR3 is TGTGCCAGTAGAGTTGTCTATGGCTACACCTTC.

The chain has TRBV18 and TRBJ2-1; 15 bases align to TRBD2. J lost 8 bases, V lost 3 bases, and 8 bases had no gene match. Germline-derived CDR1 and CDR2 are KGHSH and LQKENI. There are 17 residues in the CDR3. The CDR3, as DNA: TGTGCCAGCTCACCTCGGACTAGCGGGAGGGCCATCGATGAGCAGTTCTTC. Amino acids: CASSPRTSGRAIDEQFF.

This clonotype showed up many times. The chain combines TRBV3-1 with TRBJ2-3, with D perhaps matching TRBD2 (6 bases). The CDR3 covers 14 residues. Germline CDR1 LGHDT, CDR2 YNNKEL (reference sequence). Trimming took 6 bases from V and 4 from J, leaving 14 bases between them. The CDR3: CASSKPGTSDTQYF. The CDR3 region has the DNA TGTGCCAGCAGTAAACCCGGGACTTCAGATACGCAGTATTTT.

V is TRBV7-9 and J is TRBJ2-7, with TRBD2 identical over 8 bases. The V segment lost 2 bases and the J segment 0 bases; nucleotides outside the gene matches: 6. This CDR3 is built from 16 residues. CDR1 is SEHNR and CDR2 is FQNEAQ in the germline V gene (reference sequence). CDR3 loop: CASSLNNSGTSYEQYF. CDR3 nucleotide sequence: TGTGCCAGCAGCTTAAATAATAGCGGGACCTCCTACGAGCAGTACTTC.

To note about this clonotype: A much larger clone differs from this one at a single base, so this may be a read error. CDR3 amino acids: CATSPGMETKYF. In DNA form, the CDR3 reads TGTGCCACCAGCCCCGGTATGGAGACCAAGTACTTC. The V call is TRBV15, the J call TRBJ2-5; D not certain. The length of the CDR3 is 12 residues. CDR1 and CDR2 from the germline V gene are LNHNV and YYDKDF (reference sequence).

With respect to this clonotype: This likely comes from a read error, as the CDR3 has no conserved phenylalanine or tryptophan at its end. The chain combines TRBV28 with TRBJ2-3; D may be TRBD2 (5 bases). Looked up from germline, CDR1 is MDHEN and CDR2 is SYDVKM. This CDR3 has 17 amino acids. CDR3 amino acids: CASSLSVGEGSRDTQYI. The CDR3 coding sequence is TGTGCCAGCAGTTTAAGTGTGGGAGAGGGAAGCAGAGATACGCAGTATATT.

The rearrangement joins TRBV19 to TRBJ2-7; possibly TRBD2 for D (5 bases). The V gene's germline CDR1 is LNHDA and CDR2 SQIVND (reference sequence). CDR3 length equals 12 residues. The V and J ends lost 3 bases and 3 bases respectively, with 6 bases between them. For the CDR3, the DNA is TGTGCCAGTAGTATCAGCGGCTACGAGCAGTACTTC. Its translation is CASSISGYEQYF.

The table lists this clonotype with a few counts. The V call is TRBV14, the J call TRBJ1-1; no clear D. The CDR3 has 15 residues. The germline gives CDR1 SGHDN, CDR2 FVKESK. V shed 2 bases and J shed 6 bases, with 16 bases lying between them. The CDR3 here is CASSQSIDSDAEAFF. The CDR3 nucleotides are TGTGCCAGCAGCCAAAGCATCGATAGTGACGCTGAAGCTTTCTTT. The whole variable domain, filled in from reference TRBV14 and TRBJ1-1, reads EAGVTQFPSHSVIEKGQTVTLRCDPISGHDNLYWYRRVMGKEIKFLLHFVKESKQDESGMPNNRFLAERTGGTYSTLKVQPAELEDSGVYFCASSQSIDSDAEAFFGQGTRLTVV.